These T cell receptor beta chains were read from a single sample in a study of T cell repertoires in cytomegalovirus infection. In TCRdb, the reads were re-called with MiXCR into one record per CDR3 protein. The sample yields about 140,000 distinct CDR3 sequences, more than 25% seen once. Their cognate antigens are unknown. The sample here was CD8+ T cells from cultured PBMCs, taken from culture after CMV antigen stimulation. All receptors come from a human donor in good health (CMV status not recorded). Some clones in this sample may be carry-over from other donors' samples. Both conserved end residues are part of each CDR3. The order of the fields is J gene, V gene, clone size, D gene, CDR3 DNA, CDR3 protein. A D gene is named only where the DNA matches it firmly. Clone size is given for some rows only: seen once, a few or many times, or a class if the clone is expanded.

TRBJ1-5 TRBV12-3/TRBV12-4 NA NA TGTGCCAGCAGTATACGGGGGGGGGGTCAACAGCCCCAGCATTTT CASSIRGGGQQPQHF
TRBJ2-5 TRBV19 few TRBD1 TGTGCCAGTTCCCCAGGGGGAACGGAGACCCAGTACTTC CASSPGGTETQYF
TRBJ2-3 TRBV7-2 few NA TGTGCCAGCAGCTTAGTGACGGGGGCAGATACGCAGTATTTT CASSLVTGADTQYF
TRBJ2-3 TRBV11-1 few TRBD2 TGTGCCAGCAGCTTACTAGCGGGGTTCGATACGCAGTATTTT CASSLLAGFDTQYF
TRBJ2-3 TRBV4-1 few NA TGCGCCAGCAGCCAAGTAAAGGCAGGACGTTCAGATACGCAGTATTTT CASSQVKAGRSDTQYF
TRBJ1-2 TRBV7-2 many NA TGTGCCAGCAGCCGAGGACAGATATATGGCTACACCTTC CASSRGQIYGYTF
TRBJ1-1 TRBV19 few NA TGTGCCACCTCGGGTGGCGTGGCTTTCTTT CATSGGVAFF
TRBJ2-1 TRBV5-4 few NA TGTGCCAGCAGAAACAGGGTTGGTGAGCAGTTCTTC CASRNRVGEQFF
TRBJ2-3 TRBV9 NA NA TGTGCCAGCAGCGTAGCGAGCTTCACAGATACGCAGTATTTT CASSVASFTDTQYF
TRBJ2-1 TRBV5-6 few TRBD1 TGTGCCAGCAGCTCACAGGGGGTTTGGGAGTTCTTC CASSSQGVWEFF
TRBJ2-3 TRBV12-3/TRBV12-4 many NA TGTGCCAGCAGTTTTCCGGGGGATACGCAGTATTTT CASSFPGDTQYF
TRBJ2-1 TRBV4-1 once TRBD2 TGTGCCAGCAGCCAAGCACCAAGCGGGGGCTACTACAATGAGCAGTTCTTC CASSQAPSGGYYNEQFF
TRBJ1-2 TRBV20-1 NA NA TGCAGTGCTAGAGGTCAGGGAAGTGGCTATGGCTACACCTTC CSARGQGSGYGYTF
TRBJ1-1 TRBV4-1 NA TRBD1 TGCGCCAGCAGCAAACGACAGGGTGGGAACACTGAAGCTTTCTTT CASSKRQGGNTEAFF
TRBJ2-3 TRBV6-2/TRBV6-3 many NA TGTGCCAGCAGTTACTGGGCCGCAGATACGCAGTATTTT CASSYWAADTQYF
TRBJ1-6 TRBV6-6 few NA TGTGCCAGCAAACCGATGGGGAGCTCCTATAATTCACCCCTCCACTTT CASKPMGSSYNSPLHF
TRBJ2-7 TRBV29-1 NA TRBD2 TGCAGCGCCTTGGGAGGGGAGGTCTACGAGCAGTACTTC CSALGGEVYEQYF
TRBJ1-5 TRBV6-1 few TRBD1 TGTGCCAGCAGTCTAAACGGACAGGGTAGTCAGCCCCAGCATTTT CASSLNGQGSQPQHF
TRBJ1-3 TRBV9 few TRBD1 TGTGCCAGCGCCTCGGGACAGCTCAGCTCTGGAAACACCATATATTTT CASASGQLSSGNTIYF
TRBJ1-5 TRBV6-1 few NA TGTGCCAGCAGTGAATCCGGGGGACAGCCCCAGCATTTT CASSESGGQPQHF
TRBJ1-4 TRBV7-9 few NA TGTGCCAGCAGCCCTGACTCCCAGGACAGCGTTAATGAAAAACTGTTTTTT CASSPDSQDSVNEKLFF
TRBJ2-1 TRBV7-8 few TRBD2 TGTGCCAGCAGCTATACTAGCGGGGGGGCCGTTGAGCAGTTCTTC CASSYTSGGAVEQFF
TRBJ2-3 TRBV2 few NA TGTGCCAGCAGTGACGGGCTCACGATGAGCACAGATACGCAGTATTTT CASSDGLTMSTDTQYF
TRBJ1-2 TRBV29-1 NA NA TGCAGCGTTGAAAGCGGGATCTATGGCTACACCTTC CSVESGIYGYTF
TRBJ1-1 TRBV6-5 few NA TGTGCCAGCAGTTACTCGCAGGGTAATCAAGCTTTCTTT CASSYSQGNQAFF
TRBJ2-1 TRBV4-2 few TRBD2 TGTGCCAGCAGCCTCCCGGGGGGGTGGACGTTCTTC CASSLPGGWTFF
TRBJ2-6 TRBV7-6 NA NA TGTGCCAGCAGGCCGGTCTCTGGGGCCAACGTCCTGACTTTC CASRPVSGANVLTF
TRBJ2-2 TRBV6-5 many NA TGTGCCAGCAGTTATGAGGTCGCCGGGGAGCTGTTTTTT CASSYEVAGELFF
TRBJ2-2 TRBV18 NA TRBD2 TGTGCCAGCTCACCAACGGAAGCGGGGGCCCACGGGGAGCTGTTTTTT CASSPTEAGAHGELFF
TRBJ1-1 TRBV6-5 many NA TGTGCCAGCAGTCGACAGAAGAACACTGAAGCTTTCTTT CASSRQKNTEAFF
TRBJ2-5 TRBV7-6 NA TRBD1 TGTGCCAGCAGCCTTCCGCGACAGGGGAGCCGAGGGGAGACCCAGTACTTC CASSLPRQGSRGETQYF
TRBJ2-5 TRBV6-6 few TRBD1 TGTGCCAGCAGTCTTTGGACAGGGGCGGGGGAGACCCAGTACTTC CASSLWTGAGETQYF
TRBJ2-7 TRBV10-3 NA TRBD2 TGTGCCATCAGTGAGGCTAGCGGGGGGGCCTACGAGCAGTACTTC CAISEASGGAYEQYF
TRBJ2-2 TRBV15 few NA TGTGCCACCAGCAGAGATTCCCGCACCGGGGAGCTGTTTTTT CATSRDSRTGELFF
TRBJ2-5 TRBV12-5 few NA TGTGCTAGTGGCGGACAGAACCAAGAGACCCAGTACTTC CASGGQNQETQYF
TRBJ1-1 TRBV15 NA NA TGTGCCACCAGCAGAGTACAGGGAGCCACTGAAGCTTTCTTT CATSRVQGATEAFF
TRBJ2-7 TRBV6-6 few NA TGTGCCAGCAGTCTCCAGGGTACCGAGCAGTACTTC CASSLQGTEQYF
TRBJ1-5 TRBV28 NA NA TGTGCCAGCAGTTTTGGGCTCGTAGGGAATCAGCCCCAGCATTTT CASSFGLVGNQPQHF
TRBJ1-5 TRBV6-8 once NA TGTGCCAGCAGTTACTCTTCCAGTCCAGGTCAGCCCCAGCATTTT CASSYSSSPGQPQHF
TRBJ2-1 TRBV15 few TRBD2 TGTGCCACCAGCAGAGATATTGCGGGGGCCTACAATGAGCAGTTCTTC CATSRDIAGAYNEQFF
TRBJ1-2 TRBV20-1 NA NA TGCAGTGCTAGAGATCTAGTACAGGGACTTAACTATGGCTACACCTTC CSARDLVQGLNYGYTF
TRBJ1-1 TRBV28 NA NA TGTGCCAGCAGTTTACTGGGGCAGGGACTCAACACTGAAGCTTTCTTT CASSLLGQGLNTEAFF
TRBJ2-1 TRBV6-2/TRBV6-3 NA NA TGTGCCAGCAGTTACCCCGGGTCCCTGGAATTCCATGAGCAGTTCTTC CASSYPGSLEFHEQFF
TRBJ1-1 TRBV19 few TRBD1 TGTGCCAGTAGCACGACAGGGTACGCTGAAGCTTTCTTT CASSTTGYAEAFF
TRBJ2-7 TRBV7-2 many NA TGTGCCAGCAGCTCGGCCTCGAGCTCCTACGAGCAGTACTTC CASSSASSSYEQYF
TRBJ1-1 TRBV12-3/TRBV12-4 once NA TGTGCCAGCAGTTTAGGGCAGATTGGCACTGAAGCTTTCTTT CASSLGQIGTEAFF
TRBJ2-7 TRBV7-4 few NA TGTGCCAGCAGCTATTCAGTTTCCTACGAGCAGTACTTC CASSYSVSYEQYF
TRBJ2-1 TRBV7-2 many NA TGTGCCAGCAGCCTAGGGTCGGGGTTCAATGAGCAGTTCTTC CASSLGSGFNEQFF
TRBJ2-7 TRBV4-1 few NA TGCGCCAGCAGCCAAGTTTTAGGGACCCCGAGCGAGCAGTACTTC CASSQVLGTPSEQYF
TRBJ1-1 TRBV14 NA TRBD1 TGTGCCAGCAATTCCAGGGGGATCACTGAAGCTTTCTTT CASNSRGITEAFF
TRBJ2-7 TRBV2 NA NA TGTGCCAGCAGCTATGGGTTCTCCTACGAGCAGTACTTC CASSYGFSYEQYF
TRBJ2-3 TRBV5-6 many TRBD1 TGTGCCAGCAGCCGGGACAGGGCAGATACGCAGTATTTT CASSRDRADTQYF
TRBJ2-1 TRBV12-3/TRBV12-4 few TRBD2 TGTGCCAGCAGTTTTAGCGGGCCCACGGAGCAGTTCTTC CASSFSGPTEQFF
TRBJ2-5 TRBV24-1 NA NA TGTGCCACCAGTGATTTTAAGGATCAAGAGACCCAGTACTTC CATSDFKDQETQYF